Presented here are 24 T cell receptor beta chains from one specimen sequenced in a study of CD8 T cells in ankylosing spondylitis (dated by TCRdb to about 2017). The method was 5' RACE. Sequencing instrument: Illumina HiSeq 2500. Through fastp at Q25 and MiXCR, TCRdb rebuilt clones from the public reads, retaining in-frame beta chains. Each entry merges the rows of one CDR3 protein and shows their most common DNA and genes. Counted in this sample were 200,000 to 300,000 distinct CDR3 sequences; more than 9% of them appeared once. Of the sample, 2.6% is held by the ten largest clones. Sequenced input: blood, either unsorted or a sorted T cell fraction (not recorded which). The receptors were gathered from a male donor with ankylosing spondylitis or in good health (not recorded which).

The chain joins TRBV12-5 to TRBJ2-3; 8 bases align to TRBD1. CDR1 LGHNT and CDR2 FRNRAP come from the germline V gene. The CDR3 has 14 amino acids. The V segment lost 1 base and the J segment 6 bases; nucleotides outside the gene matches: 3. CDR3 coding DNA: TGTGCTAGTGGTTTGGGACAGGGGACGGATACGCAGTATTTT. This gives the protein CASGLGQGTDTQYF.

This clonotype was found a few times. The genes are TRBV7-6 and TRBJ2-1; possible D gene TRBD1, 6 bases. The CDR3 extends over 19 amino acids. The V gene's germline CDR1 is SGHVS and CDR2 FNYEAQ. The V gene lost 2 bases and the J gene lost 0 bases, with 20 bases spanning the gap. CDR3 sequence: CASSLFQGSAGISYNEQFF. In DNA, the CDR3 is TGTGCCAGCAGCTTATTCCAGGGGTCCGCCGGTATCTCCTACAATGAGCAGTTCTTC.

This clonotype has a count of ten or more. This rearrangement joins TRBV5-1 to TRBJ2-7, with D possibly being TRBD2 (6 bases). Germline CDR1 reads SGHRS; CDR2 reads YFSETQ. This CDR3 spans 15 amino acids. The germline V and J ends were trimmed by 3 bases and 6 bases, with 19 bases remaining between them. The CDR3 nucleotides are TGCGCCAGCAGCTCGACGACTAGGGATCTAGCCGAGCAGTACTTC. It translates to CASSSTTRDLAEQYF.

Many counts were recorded for this clonotype. J is TRBJ2-4 and V is TRBV4-2; D is unresolved. V lost 4 bases and J lost 9, with 10 bases in between. The CDR3 spans 12 residues. CDR1 LGHNA and CDR2 YNFKEQ come from the germline V gene. CDR3: CASSLDRSIQYF. CDR3 sequence (DNA): TGTGCCAGCAGCCTGGACCGGTCCATTCAGTACTTC.

This clonotype was counted ten times or more. In nucleotides, the CDR3 is TGTGCCAGCAGTGCCACTTACGGGACTAGCGGCTACACAGATACGCAGTATTTT. It is translated as CASSATYGTSGYTDTQYF. V and J are TRBV25-1 and TRBJ2-3; 11 bases align to TRBD2. V lost 4 bases and J lost 2; bases outside the gene matches: 11. CDR1 and CDR2 from the germline V gene are MGHDK and SYGVNS. This CDR3 has 18 amino acids.

Ten or more counts support this clonotype. The chain employs TRBV27 and TRBJ2-3; possibly TRBD2 for D (6 bases). The CDR3 is made up of 15 amino acids. The V end was cut by 11 bases, the J end by 4 bases, with 22 bases between. Per the germline V gene, CDR1 is MNHEY and CDR2 is SMNVEV (reference sequence). The CDR3 sequence is CAAGPGELLADTQYF. CDR3 DNA: TGTGCCGCGGGGCCGGGAGAGCTCCTAGCAGATACGCAGTATTTT.

This clonotype was observed a few times. The chain combines TRBV6-1 with TRBJ1-4; no firm D call. This CDR3 comprises 11 residues. Germline V CDR1 and CDR2: MNHNS, SASEGT. V dropped 4 bases and J dropped 7 bases, with 4 bases sitting between them. The CDR3 sequence is CASSALEKLFF. CDR3 in DNA: TGTGCCAGCAGTGCCCTTGAAAAACTGTTTTTT.

This clonotype was counted at least ten times. The V call is TRBV20-1, the J call TRBJ1-2; D not certain. V was cut by 3 bases and J by 4 bases, with 15 bases left in between. Germline CDR1 is DFQATT and CDR2 is SNEGSKA (reference sequence). The CDR3 covers 14 residues. The CDR3 nucleotides are TGCAGTGCTAGGCGGAGTGAAGTGTTCTATGGCTACACCTTC. It codes for CSARRSEVFYGYTF.

This clonotype was seen repeatedly, ten times or more. V gene TRBV5-1 combines with J gene TRBJ2-5, with D hard to call. CDR3 size: 14 residues. Germline V CDR1 and CDR2: SGHRS, YFSETQ. Trimming pared 0 bases from V and 2 bases from J, leaving 8 bases between. The CDR3 sequence: CASSLGRSQETQYF. DNA for the CDR3: TGCGCCAGCAGCTTGGGTCGGTCACAAGAGACCCAGTACTTC.

This clonotype was observed many times. The chain carries TRBV12-3 or TRBV12-4 and TRBJ2-7; tentative D call: TRBD1 (5 bases). This CDR3 has 13 residues. V was pared by 3 bases and J by 7 bases, with 13 bases between. The CDR3: CASSFKRSGEQYF. CDR3 in DNA: TGTGCCAGCAGTTTTAAAAGATCAGGGGAGCAGTACTTC.

This clonotype has a count of ten or more. This chain connects TRBV19 to TRBJ1-2, with 7 bases that match TRBD1. The germline gives CDR1 LNHDA, CDR2 SQIVND (reference sequence). V trimming: 3 bases; J trimming: 3 bases; junction bases outside the gene matches: 13. This CDR3 is built from 17 residues. The CDR3 here is CASSMRGTVTTYYGYTF. The CDR3 nucleotides are TGTGCCAGTAGTATGAGAGGGACAGTCACGACCTACTATGGCTACACCTTC.

This clonotype was counted many times. The V gene is TRBV3-1, the J gene TRBJ1-6, with TRBD1 matching 7 bases. The CDR3 contains 14 residues. V lost 4 bases to trimming and J lost 7 bases; unmatched junction nucleotides: 4. CDR1 is LGHDT and CDR2 is YNNKEL in the germline V gene (reference sequence). In nucleotides, the CDR3 is TGTGCCAGCAGCCGGGACAGTGGGAATTCACCCCTCCACTTT. Translated, it gives CASSRDSGNSPLHF.

The sample holds a few counts of this clonotype. The V call is TRBV27, the J call TRBJ2-1, with TRBD1 as a possible D gene (5 bases). V lost 4 bases to trimming and J lost 3 bases, with 13 bases between them. Germline V CDR1 and CDR2: MNHEY, SMNVEV (reference sequence). This CDR3 region has 15 residues. CDR3 in DNA: TGTGCCAGCAGTTCCTCAGGGCTGTTCTACAATGAGCAGTTCTTC. Protein sequence: CASSSSGLFYNEQFF.

This clonotype was counted a few times. The chain couples TRBV5-6 to TRBJ1-1; D remains ambiguous. CDR3 length equals 15 residues. Trimming stripped 0 bases from V and 1 base from J, with 10 bases between. CDR1 SGHDT and CDR2 YYEEEE come from the germline V gene. CDR3 bases: TGTGCCAGCAGCTTGGGAGGCGTTACGAACACTGAAGCTTTCTTT. Encoded protein: CASSLGGVTNTEAFF. Using reference TRBV5-6 and TRBJ1-1 for the parts outside the CDR3, the full variable domain is DAGVTQSPTHLIKTRGQQVTLRCSPKSGHDTVSWYQQALGQGPQFIFQYYEEEERQRGNFPDRFSGHQFPNYSSELNVNALLLGDSALYLCASSLGGVTNTEAFFGQGTRLTVV.

This clonotype occurred a few times. The chain links TRBV20-1 to TRBJ2-4; 7 bases are a match to TRBD1. Trimming removed 3 bases from V and 8 bases from J; junction bases left unmatched: 16. The CDR3 extends over 16 amino acids. Germline assignment: CDR1 DFQATT and CDR2 SNEGSKA (reference sequence). CDR3 residues: CSARTGPPYPIDIQYF. As DNA, the CDR3 is TGCAGTGCTAGGACAGGGCCGCCATATCCTATCGACATTCAGTACTTC.

This clonotype was detected ten times or more. This chain joins TRBV5-1 and TRBJ2-6; 7 bases are a match to TRBD1. CDR3 length: 16 amino acids. Germline values: CDR1 SGHRS, CDR2 YFSETQ. V lost 7 bases to trimming and J lost 4 bases; unmatched junction nucleotides: 11. CDR3 sequence (DNA): TGCGCCAGCCATCTAACAGGGGCGGCAGGGGCCAACGTCCTGACTTTC. Translating gives CASHLTGAAGANVLTF.

This chain links TRBV14 with TRBJ2-7, with 7 positions matching TRBD1. The V gene's germline CDR1 is SGHDN and CDR2 FVKESK. After removal of 3 bases from V and 3 bases from J, the junction contained 2 bases not matched to a gene. CDR3 size: 13 residues. The CDR3 coding sequence is TGTGCCAGCAGCCAGTACAGGGGCTACGAGCAGTACTTC. It translates to CASSQYRGYEQYF.

V is TRBV20-1 and J is TRBJ2-7; TRBD2 agrees at 10 bases. The CDR3 has 13 amino acids. Germline V gives CDR1 DFQATT, CDR2 SNEGSKA (reference sequence). Trimming took 6 bases from V and 2 from J; bases not matched to a gene: 4. CDR3 in DNA: TGCAGTGCCTCTAGCGGGGGAGCCTACGAGCAGTACTTC. Its protein is CSASSGGAYEQYF.

This clonotype came up many times. The chain couples TRBV2 to TRBJ2-3; 8 bases fit TRBD2. V shed 3 bases and J 1 base; nucleotides not matched to a gene: 6. CDR1 SNHLY and CDR2 FYNNEI come from the germline V gene. This CDR3 contains 16 residues. Written as DNA, the CDR3 is TGTGCCAGCAGTGACGGTACTAGCGGCCGCACAGATACGCAGTATTTT. Translated: CASSDGTSGRTDTQYF.

In this sample, this clonotype turned up many times. This rearrangement joins TRBV29-1 to TRBJ2-5; 11 bases are shared with TRBD2. Germline CDR1 is SQVTM and CDR2 is ANQGSEA. V shed 5 bases and J 1 base; nucleotides not matched to a gene: 3. The CDR3 sequence is 14 residues long. The CDR3 region has the DNA TGCAGCGTTAGACTAGCGGGAAGCCAAGAGACCCAGTACTTC. Protein: CSVRLAGSQETQYF.

In this sample, this clonotype turned up many times. The rearrangement uses TRBV10-3 and TRBJ2-2; the match to TRBD1 covers 7 bases. V lost 11 bases and J lost 4; bases outside the gene matches: 7. The germline V gene encodes CDR1 ENHRY and CDR2 SYGVKD. The CDR3 has 13 amino acids. The CDR3 sequence is CASRQGSTGELFF. CDR3 DNA sequence: TGTGCCTCAAGACAGGGCAGCACCGGGGAGCTGTTTTTT.

This clonotype showed up many times. The CDR3 DNA is TGTGCCAGCAGCCGGACAGGTGTCTACGAGCAGTACTTC. Residues: CASSRTGVYEQYF. V and J are TRBV12-3 or TRBV12-4 and TRBJ2-7; TRBD1 agrees at 7 bases. The CDR3 sequence is 13 residues long. The V gene end was trimmed by 6 bases and the J gene end by 3 bases; junction bases not matched to a gene: 5.

The sample holds many counts of this clonotype. The chain employs TRBV7-9 and TRBJ2-2; a possible D gene is TRBD2 (5 bases). CDR1 SEHNR and CDR2 FQNEAQ come from the germline V gene (reference sequence). V lost 6 bases, J lost 5 bases, and 19 bases lay in between. The length of the CDR3 is 16 residues. CDR3 in DNA: TGTGCCAGCAGTCCCTCGCGGGTTTTGGAGACCGGGGAGCTGTTTTTT. This translates into CASSPSRVLETGELFF. Supplemented by reference TRBV7-9 and TRBJ2-2, the full variable domain reads DTGVSQNPRHKITKRGQNVTFRCDPISEHNRLYWYRQTLGQGPEFLTYFQNEAQLEKSRLLSDRFSAERPKGSFSTLEIQRTEQGDSAMYLCASSPSRVLETGELFFGEGSRLTVL.

The sample holds many counts of this clonotype. The V and J genes are TRBV12-3 or TRBV12-4 and TRBJ2-3; 8 bases fit TRBD1. This CDR3 contains 17 residues. V trimming: 5 bases; J trimming: 1 base; junction bases outside the gene matches: 11. The CDR3, as DNA: TGTGCCAGCAGTCCCACCTCAGGGGGCGTGGGCACAGATACGCAGTATTTT. It translates to CASSPTSGGVGTDTQYF.